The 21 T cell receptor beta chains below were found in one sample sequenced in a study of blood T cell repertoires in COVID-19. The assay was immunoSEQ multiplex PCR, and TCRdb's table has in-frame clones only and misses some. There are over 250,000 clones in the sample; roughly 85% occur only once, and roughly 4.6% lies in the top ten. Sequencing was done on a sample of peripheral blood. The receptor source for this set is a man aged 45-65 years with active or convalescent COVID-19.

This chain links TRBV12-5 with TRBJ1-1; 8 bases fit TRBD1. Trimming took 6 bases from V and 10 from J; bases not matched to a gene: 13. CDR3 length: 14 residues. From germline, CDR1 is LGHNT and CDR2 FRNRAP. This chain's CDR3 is CASGLNLGQGRAFF. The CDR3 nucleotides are TGTGCTAGTGGCCTTAACCTCGGACAGGGTAGAGCTTTCTTT.

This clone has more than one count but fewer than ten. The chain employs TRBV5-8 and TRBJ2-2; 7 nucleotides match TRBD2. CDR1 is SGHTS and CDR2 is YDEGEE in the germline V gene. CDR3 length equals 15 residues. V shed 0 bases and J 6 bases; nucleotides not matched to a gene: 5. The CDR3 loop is CASSLGTRFAGELFF. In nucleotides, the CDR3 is TGTGCCAGCAGCTTGGGGACTAGATTTGCCGGGGAGCTGTTTTTT.

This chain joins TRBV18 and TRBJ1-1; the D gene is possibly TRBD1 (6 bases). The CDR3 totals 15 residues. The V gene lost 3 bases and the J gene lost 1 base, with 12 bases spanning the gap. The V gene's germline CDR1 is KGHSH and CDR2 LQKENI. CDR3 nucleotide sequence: TGTGCCAGCTCACCTCAGGGGTTTGGGAACACTGAAGCTTTCTTT. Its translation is CASSPQGFGNTEAFF.

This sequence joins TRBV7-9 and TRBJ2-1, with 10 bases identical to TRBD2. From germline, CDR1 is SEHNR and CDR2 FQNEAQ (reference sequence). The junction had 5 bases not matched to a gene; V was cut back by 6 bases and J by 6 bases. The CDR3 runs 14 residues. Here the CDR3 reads CASRAGTSVNEQFF. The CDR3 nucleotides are TGTGCCAGCAGAGCCGGGACTAGCGTCAATGAGCAGTTCTTC.

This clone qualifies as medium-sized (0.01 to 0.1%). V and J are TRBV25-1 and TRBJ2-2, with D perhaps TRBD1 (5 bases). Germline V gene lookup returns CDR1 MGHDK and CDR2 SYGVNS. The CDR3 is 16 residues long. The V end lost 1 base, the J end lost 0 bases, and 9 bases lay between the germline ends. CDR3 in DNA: TGTGCCAGCAGTGAATTGGGGCAGACGAACACCGGGGAGCTGTTTTTT. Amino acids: CASSELGQTNTGELFF.

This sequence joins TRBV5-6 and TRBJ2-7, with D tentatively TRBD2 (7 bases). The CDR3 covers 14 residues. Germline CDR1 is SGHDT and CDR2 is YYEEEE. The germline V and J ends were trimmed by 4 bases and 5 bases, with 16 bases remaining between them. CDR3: CASSHSGGAHEQYF. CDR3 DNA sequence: TGTGCCAGCAGCCACAGTGGGGGGGCCCACGAGCAGTACTTC.

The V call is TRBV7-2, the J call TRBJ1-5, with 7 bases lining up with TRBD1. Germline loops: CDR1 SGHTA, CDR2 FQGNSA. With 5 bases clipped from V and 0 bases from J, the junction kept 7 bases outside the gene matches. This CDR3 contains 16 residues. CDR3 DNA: TGTGCCAGCAGCCTCGGGACAGTTAATAGCAATCAGCCCCAGCATTTT. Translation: CASSLGTVNSNQPQHF.

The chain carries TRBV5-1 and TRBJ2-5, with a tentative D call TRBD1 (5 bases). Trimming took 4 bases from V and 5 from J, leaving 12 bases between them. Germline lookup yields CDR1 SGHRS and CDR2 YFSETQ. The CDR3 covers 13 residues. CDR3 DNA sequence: TGCGCCAGCAGCCGTTCAGGGTCTGAGACCCAGTACTTC. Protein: CASSRSGSETQYF.

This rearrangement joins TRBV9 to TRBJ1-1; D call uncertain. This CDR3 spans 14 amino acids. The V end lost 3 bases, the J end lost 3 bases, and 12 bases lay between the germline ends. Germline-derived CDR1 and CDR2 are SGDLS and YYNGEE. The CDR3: CASSASDGYTEAFF. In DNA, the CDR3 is TGTGCCAGCAGCGCAAGCGACGGGTACACTGAAGCTTTCTTT.

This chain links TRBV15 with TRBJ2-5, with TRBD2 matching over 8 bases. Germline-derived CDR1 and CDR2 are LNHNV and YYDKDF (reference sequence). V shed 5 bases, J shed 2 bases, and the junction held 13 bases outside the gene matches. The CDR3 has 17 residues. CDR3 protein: CATSRGGLAGTQETQYF. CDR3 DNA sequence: TGTGCCACCAGCCGCGGGGGCCTAGCGGGCACACAAGAGACCCAGTACTTC.

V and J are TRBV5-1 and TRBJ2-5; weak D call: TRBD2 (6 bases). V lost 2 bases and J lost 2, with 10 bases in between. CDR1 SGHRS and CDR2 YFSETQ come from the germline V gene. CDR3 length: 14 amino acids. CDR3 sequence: CASSLGTSQETQYF. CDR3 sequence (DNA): TGCGCCAGCAGCTTAGGGACTTCGCAAGAGACCCAGTACTTC.

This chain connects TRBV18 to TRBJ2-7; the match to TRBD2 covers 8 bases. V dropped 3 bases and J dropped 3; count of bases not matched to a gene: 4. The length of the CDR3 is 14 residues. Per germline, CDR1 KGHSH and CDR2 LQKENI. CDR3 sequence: CASSPAGGNYEQYF. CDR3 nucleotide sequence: TGTGCCAGCTCACCGGCGGGAGGCAACTACGAGCAGTACTTC.

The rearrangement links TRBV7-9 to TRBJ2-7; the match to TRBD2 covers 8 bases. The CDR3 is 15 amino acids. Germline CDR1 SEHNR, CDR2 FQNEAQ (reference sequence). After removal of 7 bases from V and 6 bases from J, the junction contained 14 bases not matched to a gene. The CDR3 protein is CASTNELAAPREQYF. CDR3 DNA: TGTGCCAGCACCAATGAACTAGCGGCACCCCGCGAGCAGTACTTC.

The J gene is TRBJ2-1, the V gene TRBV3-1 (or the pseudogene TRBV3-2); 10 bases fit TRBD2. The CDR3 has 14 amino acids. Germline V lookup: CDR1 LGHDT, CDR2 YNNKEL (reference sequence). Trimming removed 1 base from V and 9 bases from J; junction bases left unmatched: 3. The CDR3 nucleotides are TGTGCCAGCAGCCAAGTACTAGCGGGACGTGAGCAGTTCTTC. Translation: CASSQVLAGREQFF.

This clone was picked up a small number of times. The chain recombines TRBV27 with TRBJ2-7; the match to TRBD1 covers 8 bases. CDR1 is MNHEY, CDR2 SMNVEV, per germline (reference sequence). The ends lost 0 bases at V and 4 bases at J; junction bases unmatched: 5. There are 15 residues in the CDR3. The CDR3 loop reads CASSLSGTGGYEQYF. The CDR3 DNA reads TGTGCCAGCAGTTTATCCGGGACAGGAGGGTACGAGCAGTACTTC.

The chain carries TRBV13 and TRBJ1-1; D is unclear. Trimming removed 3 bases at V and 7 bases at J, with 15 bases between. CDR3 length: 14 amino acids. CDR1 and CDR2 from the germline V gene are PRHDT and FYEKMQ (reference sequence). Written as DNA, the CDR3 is TGTGCCAGCAGCTTTCCTAGCTCGGGGATTGAAGCTTTCTTT. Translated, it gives CASSFPSSGIEAFF.

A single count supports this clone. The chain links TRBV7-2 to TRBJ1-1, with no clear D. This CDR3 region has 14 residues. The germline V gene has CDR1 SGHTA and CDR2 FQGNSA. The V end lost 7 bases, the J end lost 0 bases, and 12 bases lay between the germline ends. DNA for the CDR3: TGTGCCAGCACCGCGGGCTCCATGAACACTGAAGCTTTCTTT. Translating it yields CASTAGSMNTEAFF.

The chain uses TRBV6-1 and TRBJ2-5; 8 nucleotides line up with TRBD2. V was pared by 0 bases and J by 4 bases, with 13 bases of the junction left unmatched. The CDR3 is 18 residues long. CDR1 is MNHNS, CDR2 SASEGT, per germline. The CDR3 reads CASSEALNAGGGAETQYF. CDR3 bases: TGTGCCAGCAGTGAAGCGCTGAACGCGGGAGGTGGGGCAGAGACCCAGTACTTC.

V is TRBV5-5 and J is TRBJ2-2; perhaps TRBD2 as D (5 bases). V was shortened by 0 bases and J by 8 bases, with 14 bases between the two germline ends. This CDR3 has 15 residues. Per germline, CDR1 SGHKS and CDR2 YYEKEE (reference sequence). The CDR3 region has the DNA TGTGCCAGCAGCTTGGATTACGGGGTATTTGGGGAGCTGTTTTTT. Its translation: CASSLDYGVFGELFF.

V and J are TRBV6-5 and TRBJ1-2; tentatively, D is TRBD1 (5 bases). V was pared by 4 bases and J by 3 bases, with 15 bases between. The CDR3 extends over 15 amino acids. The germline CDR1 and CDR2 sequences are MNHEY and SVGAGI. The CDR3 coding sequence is TGTGCCAGCAGTTTATCAGGCAGGGTGGACTATGGCTACACCTTC. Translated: CASSLSGRVDYGYTF.

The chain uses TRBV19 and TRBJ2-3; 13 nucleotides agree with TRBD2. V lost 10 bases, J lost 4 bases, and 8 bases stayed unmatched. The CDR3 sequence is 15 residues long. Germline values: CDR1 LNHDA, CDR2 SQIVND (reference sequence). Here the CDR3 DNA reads TGTGCCACCAAGCGGACTAGCGGGAGAGCAGATACGCAGTATTTT. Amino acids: CATKRTSGRADTQYF.